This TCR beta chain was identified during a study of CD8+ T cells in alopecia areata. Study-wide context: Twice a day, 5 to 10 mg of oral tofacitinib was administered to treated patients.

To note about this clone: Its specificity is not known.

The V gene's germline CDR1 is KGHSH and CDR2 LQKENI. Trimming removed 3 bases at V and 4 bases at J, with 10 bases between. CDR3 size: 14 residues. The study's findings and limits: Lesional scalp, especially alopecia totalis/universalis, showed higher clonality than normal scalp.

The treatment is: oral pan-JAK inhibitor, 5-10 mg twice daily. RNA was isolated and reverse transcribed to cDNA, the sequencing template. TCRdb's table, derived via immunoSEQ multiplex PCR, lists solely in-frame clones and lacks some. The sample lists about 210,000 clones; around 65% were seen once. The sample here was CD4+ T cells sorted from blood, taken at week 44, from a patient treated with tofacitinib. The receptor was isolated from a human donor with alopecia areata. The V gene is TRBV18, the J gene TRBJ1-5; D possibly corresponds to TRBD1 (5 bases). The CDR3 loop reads CASSPGDINQPQHF. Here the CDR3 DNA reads TGTGCCAGCTCACCGGGGGATATAAATCAGCCCCAGCATTTT.